This TCR beta chain was profiled in a study of cytomegalovirus exposure and HLA in healthy donors (dated by TCRdb to the late 2010s). For context, the study as a whole: An earlier analysis of some 600 of the donors reported about 280 Gb of sequence data and 117 million unique TCR beta sequences obtained from some 170 million T cells. Approximately 300 gigabases of sequencing data and around 80 million unique TCR sequences made up an early release that covered nearly 650 HLA-typed donors. Of the 398 genotyped donors, about 84% fell in the genetic ancestry cluster associated with self-reported Caucasian donors. The study aimed to test whether cataloging public T cell receptors could reveal signatures of past pathogen exposure. Using immunosequencing, the study profiled T cell repertoires from 550 to 750 subjects and related those repertoires to cytomegalovirus serostatus. Besides the first cohort of approximately 670 subjects, a separate validation cohort made up of roughly 120 different subjects was used. To predict cytomegalovirus infection status, the study brought together high-throughput TCR immunosequencing, statistical association of individual TCRs with disease status, and machine learning. A later analysis re-analyzed previously published TCR beta repertoires from 660 or so donors and added high-resolution HLA genotyping to study TCR occurrence patterns. In the later analysis, no new phenotypic data were used to find candidate immune exposures; instead, reliance was placed on TCR beta sequences and their occurrence across donors. An earlier analysis of 500 to 650 of the donors applied high-throughput TCR beta sequencing to assess whether each TCR beta V gene segment acted as functional or pseudogenic. Alongside the repertoire data, information on donor age, sex, ethnicity and CMV serostatus was compiled. Genome-wide SNP genotypes for about 65% of the 666 donors were used in a later genetic analysis, which treated that subset as a discovery cohort. Every repertoire in the discovery cohort had been generated on one and the same sequencing platform. Both class I and class II loci were covered by HLA typing, at four-digit resolution. The number of donors typed differed by locus, with about 620-630 for A, B, C, DRB1 and DQB1, 522 for DQA1, approximately 580 for DPA1, and around 460 for DPB1. A few DR-DQ haplotypes were treated as single units for association and clustering because of strong linkage in the cohort. Among roughly 370 genotyped donors of the cohort, an average of approximately 240,000 unique TCR beta nucleotide sequences were sequenced per donor, roughly a sixth of them non-productive. Study-level results and caveats: Because counts were too low, seventeen rarely observed V segments, including chromosome 9 orphons, were left out of the earlier analysis of a few hundred of the donors. Across donors, most TCR sequences were observed very rarely, whereas some public TCRs were present in many individuals. According to a later analysis, TCR association rates differed among HLA loci, with DRB1 alleles showing the most associated TCRs and HLA-C alleles showing the fewest. A few of the identified cytomegalovirus-associated TCR beta chains were confirmed in vitro to be specific for cytomegalovirus antigens. CMV serostatus was the only immune exposure information available for the cohort. Linkage disequilibrium might explain the correlated functional status among segregating V segments, but an unknown experimental factor could not be excluded. In a later analysis, HLA-associated TCR beta chains were found to be more clonally expanded and to have lower generation probabilities than equally common non-associated chains. Compared with the roughly 700-donor mean, donors in an Asian-associated ancestry cluster had fewer N-insertions in productive TCRs, according to a later genetic analysis. A total of roughly 160 TCR beta chains were listed by the study as associated with cytomegalovirus. A further reported finding was that TCR beta sequences accurately predicted the HLA-A and HLA-B alleles for most subjects in the first cohort. This cohort had only TCR beta chains sequenced, and the lack of alpha or paired-chain data limited which features could be detected. Strong co-occurrence of HLA alleles, especially DR and DQ, made assigning TCR associations to individual alleles difficult. According to a later analysis, most CMV-associated TCR beta chains appeared to be HLA-restricted, and the HLA associations seemed to be driven largely by CMV exposure. According to the authors, the approach could potentially be generalized to other disease states and immunological phenotypes. V-gene and J-gene trimming of TCR beta chains was associated with a missense DCLRE1C variant in a later genetic analysis, and the association was replicated in an independent cohort. Broadly in line with IMGT annotations, most TCR beta V segments showed up in productive rearrangements about 87% or about 30% of the time in an earlier analysis of approximately 640 of the donors. Several of the top co-occurrence clusters appeared to be linked to parvovirus B19, influenza, CMV and Epstein-Barr virus, according to a later analysis. A cluster of highly shared sequence variants was judged likely to be a technical artifact of the sequencing pipeline. Because HLA typing was missing for some donors at each locus, association tests included only the typed subset. A later analysis associated 16,951 TCR beta sequences with specific HLA alleles at a false discovery rate of 0.05. The presence/absence analyses assumed that sequencing depth was roughly uniform across donors, and that assumption may not be true. The classifier was reported to diagnose cytomegalovirus status with high specificity and sensitivity in both the original and validation cohorts.

Turning to this clone: Its binding antigen is unknown. It has no much larger one-base neighbor in the sample; base qualities were not kept.

The cohort was made up of about 610 healthy bone marrow donors. Cohort members were all nominally healthy when sampled, although unrecorded immune exposures were likely present. The donor was CMV seronegative and was included in the group of hundreds of seronegative cohort members. A peripheral blood sample was collected from each donor, and TCR beta sequencing was performed on peripheral blood mononuclear cells. The Qiagen DNeasy Blood Extraction Kit was used to extract genomic DNA from the blood cell samples. Library creation used the immunoSEQ multiplex PCR assay. A mixture of 60 forward primers for TCR Vbeta segments and 13 reverse primers for TCR Jbeta segments was used in the multiplex PCR. A multiplex PCR assay on genomic DNA amplified the CDR3 region of rearranged TCR beta genes. The amplified TCR beta libraries were sequenced on the Illumina HiSeq System as 87-base-pair reads. Concerning the study's data processing: A later analysis counted tens of millions of unique TCR beta chains across the 550 to 800 repertoires, and some 11 million of these chains were shared by at least two donors. A nearest-neighbor algorithm error-corrected the raw reads and collapsed the reads into unique sequences, merging closely related sequences to remove PCR and sequencing errors. CDR3 sequences were aligned to IMGT reference sequences to assign V, D and J gene segments. Each retained sequence needed at least a six-nucleotide match to both a V gene segment and a J gene segment. A rearrangement was called productive if the CDR3 had no stop codons and remained in frame with V and J, and every other rearrangement was called non-productive. CDR3 was defined according to IMGT convention as the region running from the second conserved V-encoded cysteine to the conserved J-encoded phenylalanine. The earlier analysis of fewer than 700 of the donors excluded sequences that lacked an unambiguous match to a single V gene segment. An earlier analysis of 450 to 650 of the donors called V segments functional above 56.7% productive rearrangements and segregating when the between-donor standard deviation exceeded 5%. To diagnose cytomegalovirus status from the catalog of TCR beta chain sequences, a statistical classification framework was built. A later analysis assigned V and J genes by comparing TCR nucleotide sequences with IMGT/GENE-DB human TR gene sequences. In a later analysis, CDR3 sequences and most-parsimonious VDJ recombination scenarios were assigned using the TCRdist pipeline. In a later analysis, each TCR beta chain was defined by its CDR3 amino acid sequence together with its V-gene family, and reads without a unique V-gene family were excluded. To address suspected cross-contamination and a sequencing artifact, a later analysis removed some 620 highly shared, low-generation-probability nucleotide sequences. A later analysis calculated a clonal expansion index for each public chain from normalized within-repertoire ranks of inferred template counts. In a later analysis, generation probabilities were computed with a VDJ recombination model fitted to out-of-frame rearrangements, and the resulting probabilities were checked against IGoR. In a later analysis, hypergeometric tests were used to score TCR-TCR, TCR-HLA and TCR-CMV co-occurrence, with a repertoire-size bias correction applied to TCR pairs. A later analysis estimated false discovery rates by permuting HLA or CMV assignments 20 times. In a later analysis, co-occurring TCRs were grouped using DBSCAN, and TCRdist sequence similarity was added for clustering within HLA-allele-positive subsets. Repertoires with fewer than 30,000 or more than 120,000 public chains were left out of co-occurrence clustering, as were a few repertoires with anomalous nucleotide sharing. TCRdb re-hosts the immuneACCESS table, in-frame sequences only. Its copies lack some clones; in the studies checked, an unresolved V gene accounts for under half of them, and the cause for the rest is not known. V and J calls and clone size are copied from that table; D and trimming were computed from the DNA. Across this sample there are more than 100,000 clones, with roughly 80% seen only once. The ten largest clones take up less than 2% of the sample.

Sequencing was carried out using PBMCs. The sequence was collected from a man aged 40-50 years in good health and CMV-seronegative.

The CDR3 has the sequence CASSLATGTEAFF. The DNA sequence is TGTGCCAGCAGCTTAGCGACAGGCACTGAAGCTTTCTTT. The sequence is built from TRBV11-2 and TRBJ1-1; the best D guess is TRBD1, with 6 bases matching. V is cut by 1 base and J by 4 bases, and the space between the germline ends is 7 bases. Measured from the cysteine to the phenylalanine, the CDR3 is 13 residues long. The kept DNA is CDR3 alone, 39 bases in frame from the first base. CDR1 and CDR2, looked up from the germline V gene, are SGHAT and FQNNGV.